This T cell receptor (beta chain) was recovered during a study of blood T cell repertoires in COVID-19. Across the study: Spain, Italy and the United States supplied samples that represented acute and convalescent COVID-19.

Repertoires were generated with immunoSEQ multiplex PCR, while TCRdb's copy carries only in-frame clones and drops some. The data contain 150,000 to 200,000 clones, about nine tenths of them singletons. The CDR3 length is 15 residues. V shed 2 bases and J shed 0 bases, with 8 bases lying between them. Per the germline V gene, CDR1 is SGHTA and CDR2 is FQGNSA. The clonotype originates from a woman aged 60-75 years with COVID-19, enrolled during active disease. Sample: peripheral blood. The chain recombines TRBV7-2 with TRBJ1-3; no definite D call. The CDR3 here is CASSLWSPSGNTIYF. CDR3 DNA sequence: TGTGCCAGCAGCTTATGGAGTCCCTCTGGAAACACCATATATTTT. The entire variable domain, with the rest obtained from reference TRBV7-2 and TRBJ1-3, is as follows: GAGVSQSPSNKVTEKGKDVELRCDPISGHTALYWYRQSLGQGLEFLIYFQGNSAPDKSGLPSDRFSAERTGGSVSTLTIQRTQQEDSAVYLCASSLWSPSGNTIYFGEGSWLTVV.